A selection of T cell receptor beta chains follows, all from one sample in a study of blood T cell repertoires in COVID-19. Measured with immunoSEQ multiplex PCR; TCRdb has only the in-frame clones, and not every one. The repertoire holds about 50,000 clones, roughly 78% seen once, with roughly 25% in the top ten. The specimen was peripheral blood. These receptors were collected from a man between 65 and 80 years old with acute or convalescent COVID-19. CDR3s include the opening cysteine and the closing phenylalanine or tryptophan. Fields, in order: D gene, clone size, J gene, V gene, CDR3 protein, CDR3 DNA. The D gene is left open where the match is weak. A clone size is listed for some rows: how often the clone was seen (once, few, many), or a class if it is expanded.

TRBD1,.,TRBJ2-5,TRBV19,CASRNTGAETQYF,TGTGCCAGTAGAAACACAGGGGCAGAGACCCAGTACTTC
TRBD2,.,TRBJ2-2,TRBV5-4,CASSSAGGATGELFF,TGTGCCAGCAGCTCAGCGGGAGGGGCCACCGGGGAGCTGTTTTTT
TRBD1,many,TRBJ1-5,TRBV7-9,CASSQDRENQPQHF,TGTGCCAGCAGCCAAGACAGGGAAAATCAGCCCCAGCATTTT
.,.,TRBJ1-2,TRBV4-1,CASSSKGADEVF,TGCGCCAGCAGCTCAAAAGGAGCGGACGAAGTCTTC
TRBD1,.,TRBJ1-2,TRBV6-1,CASSEGQGYGYTF,TGTGCCAGCAGTGAAGGACAGGGCTATGGCTACACCTTC
.,.,TRBJ2-5,TRBV4-2,CASSQDFTRQETQYF,TGTGCCAGCAGCCAAGATTTTACCCGGCAAGAGACCCAGTACTTC
.,.,TRBJ2-3,TRBV10-3,CAISETGEFTDTQYF,TGTGCCATCAGTGAGACCGGGGAATTCACAGATACGCAGTATTTT
.,.,TRBJ2-1,TRBV4-1,CASSDHAGTSYNEQFF,TGCGCCAGCAGCGACCACGCAGGAACCTCTTACAATGAGCAGTTCTTC
.,.,TRBJ2-1,TRBV5-4,CASSLQGSDEQFF,TGTGCCAGCAGCTTGCAGGGGTCGGATGAGCAGTTCTTC
TRBD1,once,TRBJ1-5,TRBV19,CASSMPGTGNQPQHF,TGTGCCAGTAGTATGCCCGGGACAGGCAATCAGCCCCAGCATTTT
.,.,TRBJ2-7,TRBV19,CASSGGTYSYEQYF,TGTGCCAGTAGTGGCGGGACTTACTCCTACGAGCAGTACTTC